This TCR beta chain emerged from a study of neurological immune-mediated disorders. Study-wide results and limits: Any association between clinical or MRI features and the multiple sclerosis repertoire cluster was absent. None of the CDR3 amino acid sequences of expanded clones recurred across subjects, suggesting private repertoires in all groups.

Synthesis of cDNA was carried out by template-switch 5'RACE. The reaction used 10-nucleotide random UMIs. TCRdb re-called the 5' RACE reads through MiXCR, storing one row per CDR3 protein. The sample carries about 19,000 distinct CDR3 sequences, 2.6% recorded once. Sample share makes this clonotype medium-sized. Its target is unknown. CDR1 and CDR2 from the germline V gene are SGHAT and FQNNGV. This CDR3 comprises 14 residues. Trimming stripped 5 bases from V and 0 bases from J, with 5 bases between. Stored at -80 C, 2 million PBMCs were the source of the unsorted libraries. The receptor's source is a woman in her late teens or twenties with multiple sclerosis. What was sequenced was PBMCs. V and J are TRBV11-2 and TRBJ2-6; no reliable D call. This chain's CDR3 is CASSPASGANVLTF. As DNA, the CDR3 is TGTGCCAGCAGCCCAGCCTCTGGGGCCAACGTCCTGACTTTC.